Listed below are T cell receptor beta chains from one sample, sequenced in a study of T cell responses to AZD1222 COVID-19 vaccine. This table comes from immunoSEQ multiplex PCR, and its TCRdb copy is limited to in-frame clones, with some not included. The sample comprises around 140,000 clones, 92% of which are singletons, and 3.6% rests with the top ten. This sample comprised peripheral blood, obtained 28 days after the second AZD1222 dose. Every receptor here comes from an adult who received the AZD1222 COVID-19 vaccine. Both conserved end residues are part of each CDR3. The D gene is left open where the match is weak. The size field is filled for only some rows; it gives once, few, many or a size class.

clone_size: .; d_call: .; v_call: TRBV2; j_call: TRBJ1-1; cdr3_aa: CASNTGEAFF; cdr3_nt: TGTGCCAGCAACACGGGAGAAGCTTTCTTT
clone_size: .; d_call: TRBD1; v_call: TRBV10-3; j_call: TRBJ2-1; cdr3_aa: CAISTGGAENEQFF; cdr3_nt: TGTGCCATCAGTACAGGGGGCGCAGAAAATGAGCAGTTCTTC
clone_size: .; d_call: TRBD1; v_call: TRBV28; j_call: TRBJ2-4; cdr3_aa: CASRVPGQGSAKNIQYF; cdr3_nt: TGTGCCAGCAGAGTTCCGGGACAGGGTTCAGCCAAAAACATTCAGTACTTC
clone_size: .; d_call: .; v_call: TRBV21-1; j_call: TRBJ2-5; cdr3_aa: CASHLALEETQYF; cdr3_nt: TGTGCCAGCCACTTAGCCTTGGAAGAGACCCAGTACTTC
clone_size: .; d_call: TRBD2; v_call: TRBV28; j_call: TRBJ2-1; cdr3_aa: CASNSGRLREDHYNEQFF; cdr3_nt: TGTGCCAGCAATTCGGGACGCCTGCGGGAGGACCACTACAATGAGCAGTTCTTC
clone_size: .; d_call: .; v_call: TRBV2; j_call: TRBJ2-1; cdr3_aa: CASSSGQSSYNEQFF; cdr3_nt: TGTGCCAGCTCTTCGGGGCAAAGCTCCTACAATGAGCAGTTCTTC
clone_size: .; d_call: .; v_call: TRBV2; j_call: TRBJ2-7; cdr3_aa: CASSELNLANSYEQYF; cdr3_nt: TGTGCCAGCAGTGAACTAAATCTGGCCAATTCCTACGAGCAGTACTTC
clone_size: .; d_call: .; v_call: TRBV18; j_call: TRBJ2-7; cdr3_aa: CASSPSGSVWEQYF; cdr3_nt: TGTGCCAGCTCACCATCAGGATCCGTATGGGAGCAGTACTTC
clone_size: .; d_call: TRBD2; v_call: TRBV28; j_call: TRBJ2-1; cdr3_aa: CASSLFTSGSNEQFF; cdr3_nt: TGTGCCAGCAGTTTATTCACTAGCGGGAGCAATGAGCAGTTCTTC
clone_size: .; d_call: TRBD1; v_call: TRBV15; j_call: TRBJ1-1; cdr3_aa: CATYNPDRDTEAFF; cdr3_nt: TGTGCCACCTATAATCCCGACAGGGACACTGAAGCTTTCTTT
clone_size: once; d_call: .; v_call: TRBV14; j_call: TRBJ2-7; cdr3_aa: CASSQVRTTQSYEQYF; cdr3_nt: TGTGCCAGCAGCCAAGTGAGAACTACCCAATCCTACGAGCAGTACTTC
clone_size: few; d_call: TRBD1; v_call: TRBV18; j_call: TRBJ2-2; cdr3_aa: CASSPWTGNTGELFF; cdr3_nt: TGTGCCAGCTCACCATGGACAGGGAACACCGGGGAGCTGTTTTTT
clone_size: .; d_call: TRBD2; v_call: TRBV27; j_call: TRBJ2-7; cdr3_aa: CASSSSSSGRAYEQYF; cdr3_nt: TGTGCCAGCAGTTCCTCCTCCAGCGGGAGGGCCTACGAGCAGTACTTC
clone_size: .; d_call: .; v_call: TRBV5-1; j_call: TRBJ2-1; cdr3_aa: CASSLAVVGGSYNEQFF; cdr3_nt: TGCGCCAGCAGCTTGGCCGTCGTGGGAGGCTCCTACAATGAGCAGTTCTTC
clone_size: .; d_call: .; v_call: TRBV7-2; j_call: TRBJ1-3; cdr3_aa: CASSLEGGRNTIYF; cdr3_nt: TGTGCCAGCAGCTTAGAGGGGGGCAGGAACACCATATATTTT
clone_size: .; d_call: TRBD2; v_call: TRBV28; j_call: TRBJ2-7; cdr3_aa: CASSSIMGMGAGGTTYEQYF; cdr3_nt: TGTGCCAGCAGTTCTATAATGGGTATGGGGGCGGGAGGAACCACCTACGAGCAGTACTTC
clone_size: .; d_call: TRBD1; v_call: TRBV10-1; j_call: TRBJ2-5; cdr3_aa: CASSYSRDRGLETQYF; cdr3_nt: TGCGCCAGCAGTTACTCCCGAGACAGGGGGCTCGAGACCCAGTACTTC
clone_size: .; d_call: .; v_call: TRBV11-3; j_call: TRBJ2-5; cdr3_aa: CASSPTPSASETQYF; cdr3_nt: TGTGCCAGCAGCCCGACCCCTTCTGCGTCGGAGACCCAGTACTTC
clone_size: .; d_call: .; v_call: TRBV11-2; j_call: TRBJ2-3; cdr3_aa: CASSLGLRVSTDTQYF; cdr3_nt: TGTGCCAGCAGCTTAGGCTTAAGGGTTAGCACAGATACGCAGTATTTT
clone_size: .; d_call: TRBD1; v_call: TRBV6-2/TRBV6-3; j_call: TRBJ2-1; cdr3_aa: CASSFPGQGTNEQFF; cdr3_nt: TGTGCCAGCAGTTTCCCGGGACAGGGTACAAATGAGCAGTTCTTC
clone_size: .; d_call: TRBD1; v_call: TRBV10-1; j_call: TRBJ1-3; cdr3_aa: CASKPGQGLVSGNTIYF; cdr3_nt: TGCGCCAGCAAGCCTGGACAGGGCTTAGTCTCTGGAAACACCATATATTTT
clone_size: .; d_call: TRBD1; v_call: TRBV5-6; j_call: TRBJ2-2; cdr3_aa: CASSTGTGFTGELFF; cdr3_nt: TGTGCCAGCAGCACCGGGACAGGGTTCACCGGGGAGCTGTTTTTT
clone_size: .; d_call: .; v_call: TRBV19; j_call: TRBJ1-1; cdr3_aa: CASGQITEAFF; cdr3_nt: TGTGCCTCGGGGCAGATCACTGAAGCTTTCTTT
clone_size: .; d_call: .; v_call: TRBV6-2/TRBV6-3; j_call: TRBJ2-1; cdr3_aa: CASSDNEQFF; cdr3_nt: TGTGCCAGCAGCGACAATGAGCAGTTCTTC
clone_size: .; d_call: TRBD1; v_call: TRBV30; j_call: TRBJ1-5; cdr3_aa: CAWSYNRGGNQPQHF; cdr3_nt: TGTGCCTGGAGTTATAACAGGGGAGGCAATCAGCCCCAGCATTTT
clone_size: .; d_call: .; v_call: TRBV7-2; j_call: TRBJ1-5; cdr3_aa: CASSLAGRVSQPQHF; cdr3_nt: TGTGCCAGCAGCTTAGCTGGGAGGGTTAGCCAGCCCCAGCATTTT
clone_size: .; d_call: .; v_call: TRBV28; j_call: TRBJ1-5; cdr3_aa: CASSLEPGLRNQPQHF; cdr3_nt: TGTGCCAGCAGTTTAGAACCGGGACTCCGCAATCAGCCCCAGCATTTT
clone_size: .; d_call: .; v_call: TRBV28; j_call: TRBJ1-2; cdr3_aa: CASSSHWGAYLGYTF; cdr3_nt: TGTGCCAGCAGCTCCCATTGGGGGGCCTATCTCGGCTACACCTTC
clone_size: .; d_call: .; v_call: TRBV5-1; j_call: TRBJ2-5; cdr3_aa: CASSMSEGETQYF; cdr3_nt: TGCGCCAGCAGCATGTCGGAGGGGGAGACCCAGTACTTC